These 5 T cell receptor beta chains were all obtained from the same sample, sequenced in a study of cytomegalovirus exposure and HLA in healthy donors. The PCR employed 60 Vbeta primers together with 13 Jbeta primers. Method: immunoSEQ multiplex PCR; TCRdb's copy keeps in-frame clones and lacks some. This table has around 120,000 clones, roughly 80% appearing once. The specimen was PBMCs. The receptors stem from a female donor in good health and CMV-seropositive.

J is TRBJ1-2 and V is TRBV18; unclear D gene. V shed 3 bases and J shed 5 bases, with 16 bases lying between them. Germline V lookup: CDR1 KGHSH, CDR2 LQKENI. CDR3 length: 15 amino acids. CDR3 sequence: CASSPGQSLVYGYTF. The CDR3 DNA reads TGTGCCAGCTCACCGGGCCAGTCTCTCGTTTATGGCTACACCTTC.

The chain has TRBV11-3 and TRBJ2-6, with 8 bases lining up with TRBD1. The ends lost 5 bases at V and 1 base at J; junction bases unmatched: 13. This CDR3 spans 19 amino acids. CDR1 is SGHNT, CDR2 YENEEA, per germline. CDR3 amino acids: CASSPGQGLSSSGANVLTF. CDR3 DNA sequence: TGTGCCAGCAGCCCAGGACAGGGCCTTTCATCTTCTGGGGCCAACGTCCTGACTTTC.

J is TRBJ1-5 and V is TRBV30, with D unclear. CDR1 is GTSNPN, CDR2 SVGIG, per germline (reference sequence). Deletions cut 4 bases from V and 3 bases from J, with 7 bases between. The CDR3 loop spans 12 amino acids. The CDR3: CAWNSHNQPQHF. CDR3 nucleotide sequence: TGTGCCTGGAACAGCCACAATCAGCCCCAGCATTTT.

This clone was recorded once. The J gene is TRBJ1-5, the V gene TRBV6-1, with D maybe TRBD1 (5 bases). Germline V gene lookup returns CDR1 MNHNS and CDR2 SASEGT. V lost 7 bases and J lost 6, with 13 bases in between. The CDR3 runs to 13 residues. The CDR3 DNA follows: TGTGCCAGCAAGGAGGGTACAGGTCAGCCCCAGCATTTT. It translates to CASKEGTGQPQHF.

The chain combines TRBV30 with TRBJ2-5, with a tentative D call TRBD2 (6 bases). Trimming stripped 5 bases from V and 5 bases from J, with 12 bases between. The CDR3 covers 12 residues. Germline CDR1 is GTSNPN and CDR2 is SVGIG (reference sequence). DNA for the CDR3: TGTGCCTGGGGAGGGATGGGGGAGACCCAGTACTTC. It translates to CAWGGMGETQYF.